The 27 T cell receptor beta chains presented below share a single source sample, sequenced in a study of cytomegalovirus exposure and HLA in healthy donors (TCRdb year 2017). The library relied on the immunoSEQ multiplex PCR assay. A mixture of 60 forward primers for TCR Vbeta segments and 13 reverse primers for TCR Jbeta segments was used in the multiplex PCR. Not all clones reach the TCRdb copy of this immuneACCESS table, which keeps in-frame sequences only. Checked studies attribute under half of the gap to unresolved V genes and leave the rest unexplained. This sample gives about 110,000 clones in total; 76% of them show up just once. Jointly, the top ten make up about 8% of the sample. The sequencing sample was made of PBMCs. The source of these receptors is a woman aged 50 to 60 in good health and CMV-seropositive.

CDR3 nucleotides: TGTGCCAGCAGGGGGGGACTTAGCAATCAGCCCCAGCATTTT. Protein product: CASRGGLSNQPQHF. The chain couples TRBV2 to TRBJ1-5; tentative D call: TRBD1 (5 bases). Per the germline V gene, CDR1 is SNHLY and CDR2 is FYNNEI. This CDR3 has 14 residues. With 6 bases removed from V and 0 bases from J, the gap between germline ends came to 9 bases.

The V call is TRBV10-3, the J call TRBJ2-6; D is perhaps TRBD1 (5 bases). The CDR3 extends over 16 amino acids. The V gene lost 5 bases and the J gene lost 4 bases, with 15 bases spanning the gap. From germline, CDR1 is ENHRY and CDR2 SYGVKD. CDR3 nucleotides: TGTGCCATCAGTTCACAGGCCCCTCCCGGGGCCAACGTCCTGACTTTC. Translated: CAISSQAPPGANVLTF.

CDR3 sequence (DNA): TGTGCCAGCAGTGAGAGTTTTGGCACAGATACGCAGTATTTT. It codes for CASSESFGTDTQYF. This chain uses TRBV25-1 with TRBJ2-3; D gene uncertain. Germline CDR1 and CDR2: MGHDK and SYGVNS. With 3 bases removed from V and 1 base from J, the gap between germline ends came to 8 bases. This CDR3 has 14 amino acids.

CDR3 loop: CASSPRGSGVETQYF. In DNA form, the CDR3 reads TGTGCCAGCAGTCCCCGGGGTAGCGGGGTGGAGACCCAGTACTTC. The chain carries TRBV6-5 and TRBJ2-5; 8 nucleotides match TRBD2. The germline V gene encodes CDR1 MNHEY and CDR2 SVGAGI. Trimming cost V 5 bases and J 5 bases; bases outside gene matches: 10. The CDR3 length is 15 residues.

The CDR3 DNA reads TGTGCCAGCAGCTCAGAGGGACTAGCGGCCACAGATACGCAGTATTTT. Protein product: CASSSEGLAATDTQYF. The V and J genes are TRBV7-2 and TRBJ2-3, with TRBD2 identical over 11 bases. This CDR3 contains 16 residues. Germline CDR1 SGHTA, CDR2 FQGNSA. V trimming: 4 bases; J trimming: 2 bases; junction bases outside the gene matches: 5.

The V gene is TRBV11-2, the J gene TRBJ2-3, with a possible D match to TRBD2 (5 bases). The length of the CDR3 is 16 residues. Germline CDR1 is SGHAT and CDR2 is FQNNGV. V was cut by 5 bases and J by 0 bases, with 15 bases left in between. As DNA, the CDR3 is TGTGCCAGCAGCCGGGATAGCGCCACTAGCACAGATACGCAGTATTTT. This gives the protein CASSRDSATSTDTQYF.

The chain uses TRBV5-5 and TRBJ1-2; maybe TRBD1 (5 bases). The V end was cut by 2 bases, the J end by 4 bases, with 12 bases between. There are 14 residues in the CDR3. Germline-derived CDR1 and CDR2 are SGHKS and YYEKEE (reference sequence). The CDR3 protein is CASSLQDGGYGYTF. The CDR3 DNA follows: TGTGCCAGCAGCTTACAGGATGGCGGCTATGGCTACACCTTC.

V is TRBV4-2 and J is TRBJ2-7; perhaps TRBD2 as D (7 bases). From germline, CDR1 is LGHNA and CDR2 YNFKEQ. Trimming took 0 bases from V and 0 from J, leaving 15 bases between them. The CDR3 sequence is 17 residues long. The CDR3 DNA sequence: TGTGCCAGCAGCCAAGATCTGGGGGGGGGCAGCTCCTACGAGCAGTACTTC. Protein product: CASSQDLGGGSSYEQYF.

The chain carries TRBV5-4 and TRBJ2-4; maybe TRBD2 (6 bases). V lost 4 bases and J lost 0, with 8 bases in between. This CDR3 has 14 residues. From germline, CDR1 is SGHNT and CDR2 YYREEE (reference sequence). Here the CDR3 reads CASSVAVAKNIQYF. CDR3 nucleotide sequence: TGTGCCAGCAGCGTAGCGGTAGCCAAAAACATTCAGTACTTC.

V gene TRBV25-1 combines with J gene TRBJ1-5, with 7 positions matching TRBD1. Unmatched junction bases numbered 0, after V lost 3 bases and J lost 1 base. The CDR3 loop spans 14 amino acids. Looked up from germline, CDR1 is MGHDK and CDR2 is SYGVNS. Here the CDR3 reads CASSEGQSNQPQHF. The CDR3 DNA is TGTGCCAGCAGTGAGGGACAGAGCAATCAGCCCCAGCATTTT.

The chain has TRBV2 and TRBJ2-5, with D perhaps TRBD2 (5 bases). Trimming cost V 2 bases and J 5 bases, with 15 bases left between them. The CDR3 contains 15 residues. Per germline, CDR1 SNHLY and CDR2 FYNNEI. The CDR3, as DNA: TGTGCCAGCAGTGAAAACGGGATGGCCGCGGAGACCCAGTACTTC. Translation gives CASSENGMAAETQYF. The full variable domain, completed using reference TRBV2 and TRBJ2-5, is EPEVTQTPSHQVTQMGQEVILRCVPISNHLYFYWYRQILGQKVEFLVSFYNNEISEKSEIFDDQFSVERPDGSNFTLKIRSTKLEDSAMYFCASSENGMAAETQYFGPGTRLLVL.

The V call is TRBV19, the J call TRBJ1-5, with 8 bases that match TRBD1. CDR3 length: 15 amino acids. J lost 3 bases, V lost 5 bases, and 6 bases had no gene match. CDR1 is LNHDA, CDR2 SQIVND, per germline (reference sequence). CDR3 DNA: TGTGCCAGTAGTCGGACAGGGACTAACAATCAGCCCCAGCATTTT. It specifies CASSRTGTNNQPQHF.

This clone was observed a single time. The chain combines TRBV7-2 with TRBJ2-4, with D perhaps matching TRBD1 (6 bases). CDR3 length equals 15 residues. Per germline, CDR1 SGHTA and CDR2 FQGNSA. The germline V and J ends were trimmed by 1 base and 12 bases, with 19 bases remaining between them. CDR3 bases: TGTGCCAGCAGCTTAGGGGGGCGGTCTACGGACAGTCAGTACTTC. It codes for CASSLGGRSTDSQYF.

The chain carries TRBV7-6 and TRBJ2-7; TRBD2 aligns across 9 bases. The germline V gene has CDR1 SGHVS and CDR2 FNYEAQ. V was pared by 7 bases and J by 0 bases, with 13 bases of the junction left unmatched. This CDR3 spans 17 amino acids. The CDR3 spells CASNFPRLAVNSYEQYF. The DNA for the CDR3 is TGTGCCAGCAACTTTCCTCGACTAGCGGTGAACTCCTACGAGCAGTACTTC.

The V and J genes are TRBV4-2 and TRBJ1-5; 7 bases map to TRBD1. Trimming removed 0 bases from V and 7 bases from J; junction bases left unmatched: 6. The CDR3 totals 15 residues. CDR1 is LGHNA, CDR2 YNFKEQ, per germline. The CDR3 spells CASSQDAGGRQPQHF. Written as DNA, the CDR3 is TGTGCCAGCAGCCAAGACGCAGGGGGTAGACAGCCCCAGCATTTT.

The DNA of the CDR3 is TGTGCCAGCAGGTCCACAGGAACGCTCTATGGCTACACCTTC. It specifies CASRSTGTLYGYTF. V usage is TRBV27 and J usage is TRBJ1-2, with D possibly being TRBD1 (5 bases). Germline CDR1 and CDR2: MNHEY and SMNVEV (reference sequence). The length of the CDR3 is 14 residues. Trimming left V 6 bases short and J 4 bases short, with 15 bases between.

The rearrangement links TRBV19 to TRBJ2-3; the D is unclear. The ends were cut back, 0 bases at V and 4 bases at J, with 11 bases in the middle. The CDR3 loop spans 15 amino acids. Per the germline V gene, CDR1 is LNHDA and CDR2 is SQIVND (reference sequence). The CDR3 DNA is TGTGCCAGTAGTATAGATGGCCCTCCCGCAGATACGCAGTATTTT. Protein sequence: CASSIDGPPADTQYF. Filled out from reference TRBV19 and TRBJ2-3, the complete variable domain reads DGGITQSPKYLFRKEGQNVTLSCEQNLNHDAMYWYRQDPGQGLRLIYYSQIVNDFQKGDIAEGYSVSREKKESFPLTVTSAQKNPTAFYLCASSIDGPPADTQYFGPGTRLTVL.

This chain uses TRBV6-5 with TRBJ2-1, with 11 bases lining up with TRBD2. Per the germline V gene, CDR1 is MNHEY and CDR2 is SVGAGI. The CDR3 sequence is 15 residues long. J lost 6 bases, V lost 3 bases, and 4 bases had no gene match. CDR3 residues: CASSYTSGGSNEQFF. DNA of the CDR3: TGTGCCAGCAGTTATACTAGCGGGGGTTCCAATGAGCAGTTCTTC.

The V gene is TRBV2, the J gene TRBJ1-2; maybe TRBD1 (6 bases). Trimming removed 1 base from V and 1 base from J, with 7 bases in between. Germline values: CDR1 SNHLY, CDR2 FYNNEI. The CDR3 totals 14 residues. CDR3 coding DNA: TGTGCCAGCAGTGAAGAACAGGGTAACTATGGCTACACCTTC. Protein: CASSEEQGNYGYTF.

The rearrangement joins TRBV7-2 to TRBJ2-7; 9 bases match TRBD2. The germline V gene has CDR1 SGHTA and CDR2 FQGNSA. V shed 8 bases, J shed 3 bases, and the junction held 14 bases outside the gene matches. The CDR3 covers 16 residues. The CDR3 DNA reads TGTGCCAGCTCCCGCCTGCAGGCGGGAGGGGGCTACGAGCAGTACTTC. Protein: CASSRLQAGGGYEQYF.

The chain couples TRBV11-2 to TRBJ2-7; 7 bases align to TRBD1. Germline loops: CDR1 SGHAT, CDR2 FQNNGV. V lost 4 bases, J lost 1 base, and 7 bases stayed unmatched. The CDR3 sequence is 15 residues long. In DNA form, the CDR3 reads TGTGCCAGCAGCTCAAACCGGGACAGTTCCTACGAGCAGTACTTC. It is translated as CASSSNRDSSYEQYF.

The chain is built from TRBV10-3 and TRBJ2-1, with 9 bases matching TRBD1. V shed 4 bases, J shed 0 bases, and the junction held 4 bases outside the gene matches. This CDR3 contains 16 residues. Germline CDR1 is ENHRY and CDR2 is SYGVKD. For the CDR3, the DNA is TGTGCCATCAGTGGGGGGGGACAGGGCTCCTACAATGAGCAGTTCTTC. Protein sequence: CAISGGGQGSYNEQFF.

The chain employs TRBV5-4 and TRBJ1-6; D may be TRBD1 (5 bases). V lost 0 bases to trimming and J lost 5 bases, with 6 bases between them. CDR3 length: 14 residues. Germline V lookup: CDR1 SGHNT, CDR2 YYREEE (reference sequence). CDR3 coding DNA: TGTGCCAGCAGCTTGGCGGGGGATAATTCACCCCTCCACTTT. Residues: CASSLAGDNSPLHF.

This chain links TRBV5-4 with TRBJ2-7, with 8 bases identical to TRBD1. Trimming removed 4 bases from V and 1 base from J; junction bases left unmatched: 7. The CDR3 runs to 15 residues. CDR1 is SGHNT, CDR2 YYREEE, per germline (reference sequence). The CDR3 bases are TGTGCCAGCAGCAGACCGGGACAGGAATCCTACGAGCAGTACTTC. Translating gives CASSRPGQESYEQYF.

V gene TRBV5-1 combines with J gene TRBJ1-2; D is unresolved. Germline V gene lookup returns CDR1 SGHRS and CDR2 YFSETQ. Trimming left V 0 bases short and J 0 bases short, with 6 bases between. CDR3 length: 14 residues. The CDR3 nucleotides are TGCGCCAGCAGCTTGGACGGAGCTAACTATGGCTACACCTTC. Protein: CASSLDGANYGYTF.

This chain uses TRBV7-9 with TRBJ1-1, with a possible D match to TRBD1 (6 bases). CDR3 length: 14 residues. CDR1 SEHNR and CDR2 FQNEAQ come from the germline V gene (reference sequence). V gave up 5 bases and J gave up 4 bases, with 14 bases separating them. The chain's CDR3 is CASSPTRGFTEAFF. CDR3 coding DNA: TGTGCCAGCAGCCCTACTAGGGGGTTCACTGAAGCTTTCTTT.

The gene calls are TRBV19 and TRBJ1-2; 9 nucleotides match TRBD1. This CDR3 comprises 15 residues. V shed 3 bases and J 3 bases; nucleotides not matched to a gene: 5. The germline CDR1 and CDR2 sequences are LNHDA and SQIVND (reference sequence). In DNA, the CDR3 is TGTGCCAGTAGTATGAGGACAGGGGTTGACTATGGCTACACCTTC. Translated: CASSMRTGVDYGYTF.